These T cell receptor beta chains were read from a single sample in a study of persistence of HIV-infected CD4 T cells. The antigens for these receptors are not known. The data were produced by immunoSEQ multiplex PCR, yet TCRdb's version contains in-frame clones alone and is incomplete. The data hold tens of thousands of clones, with roughly four fifths observed a single time. The material was CD4+ T cells sorted from PBMCs after 18-hour stimulation, obtained from a patient who received antiretroviral therapy. These receptors all come from an adult woman with HIV who was CMV-seropositive. The CDR3 runs from the conserved cysteine through the conserved F or W. A D gene is named only where the DNA matches it firmly. Clone size appears in some rows only: once, few, many, or a class for an expanded clone.

abundance	len	v_gene	d_gene	j_gene	CDR3aa	CDR3nt
NA	15	TRBV19	NA	TRBJ1-1	CASSFLTQLNTEAFF	TGTGCCAGTAGTTTCCTTACTCAGTTGAACACTGAAGCTTTCTTT
NA	12	TRBV6-5	NA	TRBJ1-2	CASSPSSYGYTF	TGTGCCAGCAGTCCCTCATCCTATGGCTACACCTTC
NA	12	TRBV28	NA	TRBJ2-5	CASRDPLETQYF	TGTGCCAGCAGGGATCCCCTGGAGACCCAGTACTTC
once	11	TRBV3-1/TRBV3-2	NA	TRBJ2-1	CASSSHAEQFF	TGTGCCAGCAGTTCTCATGCTGAGCAGTTCTTC
NA	12	TRBV29-1	TRBD1	TRBJ2-7	CSVEKGAYEQYF	TGCAGCGTTGAGAAGGGGGCTTACGAGCAGTACTTC
NA	13	TRBV14	TRBD1	TRBJ2-7	CASCSGGCYEQYF	TGTGCCAGCTGCTCAGGGGGTTGTTACGAGCAGTACTTC
once	15	TRBV4-3	NA	TRBJ2-7	CASSQDRGGYYEQYF	TGCGCCAGCAGCCAAGATCGGGGCGGCTACTACGAGCAGTACTTC
NA	14	TRBV29-1	TRBD1	TRBJ1-1	CSVTPGQMNTEAFF	TGCAGCGTTACGCCGGGACAGATGAACACTGAAGCTTTCTTT
few	13	TRBV5-6	NA	TRBJ2-7	CASSFRTAYEQYF	TGTGCCAGCAGCTTCCGGACAGCCTACGAGCAGTACTTC
once	15	TRBV7-9	NA	TRBJ1-5	CASSPDGGKNQPQHF	TGTGCCAGCAGCCCAGACGGCGGGAAGAATCAGCCCCAGCATTTT
NA	11	TRBV6-5	NA	TRBJ2-7	CASSYWGEQYF	TGTGCCAGCAGTTACTGGGGGGAGCAGTACTTC
NA	15	TRBV7-2	TRBD1	TRBJ1-5	CASSLQQGGHQPQHF	TGTGCCAGCAGCTTACAACAGGGGGGGCATCAGCCCCAGCATTTT
NA	16	TRBV5-4	NA	TRBJ2-7	CASSLGGFQPTYEQYF	TGTGCCAGCAGCTTGGGAGGGTTTCAACCCACCTACGAGCAGTACTTC
NA	13	TRBV28	TRBD1	TRBJ2-1	CASAGGKRNEQFF	TGTGCCAGTGCAGGGGGCAAACGCAATGAGCAGTTCTTC
NA	16	TRBV5-1	NA	TRBJ1-2	CASSLASSTADRDYTF	TGCGCCAGCAGCTTGGCCAGCTCGACAGCGGATCGAGACTACACCTTC
few	15	TRBV24-1	TRBD1	TRBJ2-3	CATSPGTGESDTQYF	TGTGCCACCAGTCCGGGGACAGGGGAATCAGATACGCAGTATTTT
NA	14	TRBV7-2	NA	TRBJ2-2	CASSLVGTSGELFF	TGTGCCAGCAGCTTAGTTGGGACGTCCGGGGAGCTGTTTTTT
NA	15	TRBV11-2	TRBD2	TRBJ2-1	CASSFSGRALDEQFF	TGTGCCAGCAGCTTTAGCGGGAGGGCCCTGGATGAGCAGTTCTTC
NA	13	TRBV12-3/TRBV12-4	NA	TRBJ2-2	CASSLQSNGELFF	TGTGCCAGCAGTTTACAGAGTAACGGGGAGCTGTTTTTT
NA	12	TRBV7-9	NA	TRBJ2-1	CASSPTENEQFF	TGTGCCAGCAGCCCGACAGAAAATGAGCAGTTCTTC
once	15	TRBV6-1	NA	TRBJ2-7	CASSEAYLQGREQYF	TGTGCCAGCAGTGAAGCTTATCTACAGGGCCGCGAGCAGTACTTC
NA	16	TRBV5-4	NA	TRBJ1-3	CASSLDDLGSGNTIYF	TGTGCCAGCAGCTTGGATGATCTGGGCTCTGGAAACACCATATATTTT